This T cell receptor beta chain is drawn from a study of T cells after yellow fever vaccination. Overall study results and limits: Some clonotypes were seen in both the CD4 and the CD8 compartments. These made up a small share and likely arose from convergent recombination.

With regard to this clonotype: Antigen specificity is unknown.

The CDR3 length is 16 residues. Per germline, CDR1 MNHNS and CDR2 SASEGT. V was clipped by 6 bases and J by 5 bases; unmatched bases: 12. TCRdb re-analysed the 5' RACE reads in MiXCR, keeping a single row per CDR3 protein. The table has 250,000 to 300,000 distinct CDR3 sequences, about 5.2% seen once. The input for sequencing was CD4+ T cells sorted from PBMCs, taken on the day of the yellow fever booster vaccination. This chain uses TRBV6-1 with TRBJ1-3, with 8 positions matching TRBD1. The TCR sequence derives from a man aged 18 to 30 who received the YFV17D yellow fever vaccine. This CDR3 reads CASRASTGVPRNTIYF. Here the CDR3 DNA reads TGTGCCAGCAGGGCCTCGACAGGGGTCCCCCGAAACACCATATATTTT.